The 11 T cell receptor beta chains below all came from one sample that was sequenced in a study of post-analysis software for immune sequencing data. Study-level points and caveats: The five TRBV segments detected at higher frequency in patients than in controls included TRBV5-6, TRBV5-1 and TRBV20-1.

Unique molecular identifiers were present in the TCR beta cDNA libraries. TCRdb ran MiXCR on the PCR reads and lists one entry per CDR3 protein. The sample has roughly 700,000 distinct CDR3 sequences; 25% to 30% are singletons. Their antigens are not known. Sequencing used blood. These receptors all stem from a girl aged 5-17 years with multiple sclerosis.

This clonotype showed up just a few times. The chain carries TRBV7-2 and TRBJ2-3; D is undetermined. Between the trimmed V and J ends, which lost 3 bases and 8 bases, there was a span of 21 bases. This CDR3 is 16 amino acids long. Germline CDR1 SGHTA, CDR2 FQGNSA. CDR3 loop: CASSLHAAASQRTQYF. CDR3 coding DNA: TGTGCCAGCAGCTTGCACGCGGCAGCCTCCCAGCGTACGCAGTATTTT.

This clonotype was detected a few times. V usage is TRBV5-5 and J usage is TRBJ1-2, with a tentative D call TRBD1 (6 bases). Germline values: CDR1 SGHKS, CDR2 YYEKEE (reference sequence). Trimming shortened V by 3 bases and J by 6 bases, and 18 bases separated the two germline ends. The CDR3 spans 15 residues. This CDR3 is CASSSRGRSIDGYTF. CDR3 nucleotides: TGTGCCAGCAGCTCCAGGGGTCGGTCGATCGATGGCTACACCTTC.

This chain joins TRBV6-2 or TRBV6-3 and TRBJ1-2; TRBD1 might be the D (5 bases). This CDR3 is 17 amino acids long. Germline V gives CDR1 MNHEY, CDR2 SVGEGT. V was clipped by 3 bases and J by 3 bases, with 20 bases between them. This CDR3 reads CASSYPFRVRGDYGYTF. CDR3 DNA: TGTGCCAGCAGTTATCCCTTCAGGGTAAGGGGCGACTATGGCTACACCTTC.

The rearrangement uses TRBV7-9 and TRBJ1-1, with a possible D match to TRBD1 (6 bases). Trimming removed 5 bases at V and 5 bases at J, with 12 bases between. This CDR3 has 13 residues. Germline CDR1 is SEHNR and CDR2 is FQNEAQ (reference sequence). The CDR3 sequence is CASSQEGGTEAFF. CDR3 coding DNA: TGTGCCAGCAGCCAGGAGGGGGGGACTGAAGCTTTCTTT.

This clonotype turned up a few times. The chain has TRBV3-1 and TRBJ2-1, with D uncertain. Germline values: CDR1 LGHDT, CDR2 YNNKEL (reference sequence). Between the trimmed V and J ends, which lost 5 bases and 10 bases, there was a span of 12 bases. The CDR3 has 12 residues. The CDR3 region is CASSSPSVEQFF. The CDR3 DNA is TGTGCCAGCAGCTCTCCCTCGGTGGAGCAGTTCTTC.

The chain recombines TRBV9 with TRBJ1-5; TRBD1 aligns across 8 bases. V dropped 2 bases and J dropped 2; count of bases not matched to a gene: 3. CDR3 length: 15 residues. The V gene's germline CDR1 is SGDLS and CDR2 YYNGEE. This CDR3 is CASSVTGAGNQPQHF. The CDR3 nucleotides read TGTGCCAGCAGCGTGACAGGGGCCGGCAATCAGCCCCAGCATTTT. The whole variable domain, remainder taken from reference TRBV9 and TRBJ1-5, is DSGVTQTPKHLITATGQRVTLRCSPRSGDLSVYWYQQSLDQGLQFLIQYYNGEERAKGNILERFSAQQFPDLHSELNLSSLELGDSALYFCASSVTGAGNQPQHFGDGTRLSIL.

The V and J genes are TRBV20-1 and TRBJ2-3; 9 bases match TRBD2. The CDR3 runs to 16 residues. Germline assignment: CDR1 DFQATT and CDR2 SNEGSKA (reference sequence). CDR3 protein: CSYSGGIAGVTDTQYF. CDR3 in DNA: TGCAGCTACAGCGGGGGGATAGCGGGGGTCACAGATACGCAGTATTTT.

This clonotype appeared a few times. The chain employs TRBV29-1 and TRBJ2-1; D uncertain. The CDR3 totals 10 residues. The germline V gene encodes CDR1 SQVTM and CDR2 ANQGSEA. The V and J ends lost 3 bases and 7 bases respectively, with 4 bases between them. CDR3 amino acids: CSVEVNEQFF. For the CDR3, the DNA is TGCAGCGTTGAGGTGAATGAGCAGTTCTTC.

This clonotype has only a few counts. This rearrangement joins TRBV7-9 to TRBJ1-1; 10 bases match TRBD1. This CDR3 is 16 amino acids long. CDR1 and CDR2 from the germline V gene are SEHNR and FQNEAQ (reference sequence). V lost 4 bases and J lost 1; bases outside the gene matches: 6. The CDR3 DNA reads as TGTGCCAGCAGCTCTAGGGACAGGGGCACGAACACTGAAGCTTTCTTT. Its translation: CASSSRDRGTNTEAFF.

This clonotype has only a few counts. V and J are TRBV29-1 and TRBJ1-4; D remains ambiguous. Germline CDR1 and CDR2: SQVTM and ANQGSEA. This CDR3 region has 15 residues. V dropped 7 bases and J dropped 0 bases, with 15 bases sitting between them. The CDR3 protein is CSAKKEPTTNEKLFF. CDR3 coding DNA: TGCAGCGCTAAGAAAGAGCCAACAACTAATGAAAAACTGTTTTTT.

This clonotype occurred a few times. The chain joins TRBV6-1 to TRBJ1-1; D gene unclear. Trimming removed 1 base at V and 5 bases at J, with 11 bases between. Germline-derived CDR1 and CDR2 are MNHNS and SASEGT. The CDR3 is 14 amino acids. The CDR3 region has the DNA TGTGCCAGCAGTGAAGTCCGAGGGAGAACTGAAGCTTTCTTT. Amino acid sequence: CASSEVRGRTEAFF.